These 6 T cell receptor beta chains share one sample of origin, sequenced in a study of blood T cell repertoires in COVID-19 (dated by TCRdb to the early 2020s). The library relied on the immunoSEQ multiplex PCR assay. Held by TCRdb, this immuneACCESS table contains in-frame sequences only and omits some clones. Under half of the omission traces to an unresolved V gene where checked; the cause of the rest is unknown. Counted in this sample were about 72,000 clones; roughly 82% of them appeared once. Together, the top ten hold roughly a sixth of the sample. Sequencing input: peripheral blood. The receptors stem from a human donor in a cohort sampled during active COVID-19.

The chain uses TRBV15 and TRBJ2-7; the match to TRBD2 covers 12 bases. V shed 1 base and J 5 bases; nucleotides not matched to a gene: 3. Germline V gene sequence: CDR1 LNHNV, CDR2 YYDKDF (reference sequence). The CDR3 consists of 15 residues. CDR3 DNA: TGTGCCACCAGCAGAGCTAGCGGGGGGGCCCACGAGCAGTACTTC. This translates into CATSRASGGAHEQYF.

The rearrangement joins TRBV12-3 or TRBV12-4 to TRBJ2-7; weak D call: TRBD2 (6 bases). V was cut by 3 bases and J by 6 bases, with 12 bases left in between. The CDR3 is 13 amino acids. The CDR3 sequence is CASSLEGLGEQYF. In DNA, the CDR3 is TGTGCCAGCAGTTTGGAGGGTTTGGGCGAGCAGTACTTC.

This rearrangement joins TRBV19 to TRBJ2-7, with D tentatively TRBD1 (6 bases). The germline V and J ends were trimmed by 5 bases and 4 bases, with 12 bases remaining between them. The length of the CDR3 is 13 residues. CDR1 and CDR2 from the germline V gene are LNHDA and SQIVND (reference sequence). This chain's CDR3 is CASSRRQDYEQYF. The CDR3 DNA sequence: TGTGCCAGTAGTCGGCGACAGGATTACGAGCAGTACTTC.

The chain recombines TRBV7-2 with TRBJ2-3; perhaps TRBD2 as D (7 bases). V lost 7 bases, J lost 3 bases, and 17 bases lay in between. The CDR3 runs 15 residues. Germline V gives CDR1 SGHTA, CDR2 FQGNSA. CDR3 sequence reads: CASTLEGGVTDTQYF. CDR3 DNA sequence: TGTGCCAGCACCTTGGAGGGGGGGGTAACAGATACGCAGTATTTT.

This clone was seen a single time. The chain is built from TRBV4-1 and TRBJ2-1; 7 positions agree with TRBD2. Trimming took 1 base from V and 5 from J; bases not matched to a gene: 8. The germline V gene has CDR1 MGHRA and CDR2 YSYEKL. The CDR3 is made up of 16 amino acids. In DNA form, the CDR3 reads TGCGCCAGCAGCCAAGTTGTGGGGGGGGTCCACAATGAGCAGTTCTTC. This codes for CASSQVVGGVHNEQFF.

The V call is TRBV5-1, the J call TRBJ1-4, with 8 bases fitting TRBD1. CDR3 size: 18 residues. Per germline, CDR1 SGHRS and CDR2 YFSETQ. V trimming: 0 bases; J trimming: 7 bases; junction bases outside the gene matches: 14. This CDR3 is CASSLVGSGGALSEKLFF. CDR3 nucleotides: TGCGCCAGCAGCTTGGTCGGGTCAGGGGGCGCCTTATCTGAAAAACTGTTTTTT.